The 5 T cell receptor beta chains reported below all come from one sample, sequenced in a study of T cell responses to AZD1222 COVID-19 vaccine. TCRdb's table, derived via immunoSEQ multiplex PCR, lists solely in-frame clones and lacks some. Found here are approximately 50,000 clones, approximately 86% of them singletons; the top ten hold 6.9%. The specimen was peripheral blood, collected 28 days after the second AZD1222 dose. These receptors all stem from an adult who received the AZD1222 COVID-19 vaccine.

This chain links TRBV6-5 with TRBJ2-5; the D gene could be TRBD1 or TRBD2 (5 bases each). Trimming took off 6 bases at V and 0 bases at J, with 14 bases between the two ends. This CDR3 is built from 15 residues. Germline-derived CDR1 and CDR2 are MNHEY and SVGAGI. CDR3 DNA: TGTGCCAGCAGGAGGGGATTAGGGTACCAAGAGACCCAGTACTTC. Translating it yields CASRRGLGYQETQYF.

The chain joins TRBV5-6 to TRBJ2-7; D unresolved. The CDR3 has 14 residues. With 0 bases removed from V and 1 base from J, the gap between germline ends came to 8 bases. From germline, CDR1 is SGHDT and CDR2 YYEEEE. The CDR3 region is CASSLDTTSYEQYF. DNA for the CDR3: TGTGCCAGCAGCTTGGACACAACTTCCTACGAGCAGTACTTC.

The chain links TRBV5-6 to TRBJ1-2; possibly TRBD1 for D (5 bases). This CDR3 region has 15 residues. The V gene's germline CDR1 is SGHDT and CDR2 YYEEEE. V dropped 5 bases and J dropped 2 bases, with 16 bases sitting between them. As DNA, the CDR3 is TGTGCCAGCAGGTCCCCGGGACGGATAAACTATGGCTACACCTTC. Translating it yields CASRSPGRINYGYTF.

The chain carries TRBV6-5 and TRBJ1-5; maybe TRBD1 (6 bases). The CDR3 totals 13 residues. CDR1 and CDR2 (germline): MNHEY, SVGAGI. V gave up 8 bases and J gave up 5 bases, with 13 bases separating them. The DNA for the CDR3 is TGTGCCAGCGGCGAGGGGGAGTATCAGCCCCAGCATTTT. Encoded protein: CASGEGEYQPQHF.

This chain connects TRBV6-5 to TRBJ1-2; maybe TRBD1 (6 bases). The CDR3 covers 13 residues. V was clipped by 6 bases and J by 4 bases, with 12 bases between them. Per germline, CDR1 MNHEY and CDR2 SVGAGI. CDR3: CASRVGQTYGYTF. The CDR3 DNA follows: TGTGCCAGCAGGGTTGGACAGACCTATGGCTACACCTTC.